This TCR beta chain comes out of a study of a mutant IDH1 vaccine in newly diagnosed glioma. At the level of the study: Of treated patients, approximately 60% were men and approximately 40% women, averaging 40.4 years. Pretreatment consisted of radiotherapy, temozolomide, or both, with most receiving both. Visit V13 took place at week 47, and visit V12 happened at week 35. Overall study findings and caveats: With respect to changes in top peripheral T cell clonotypes, pseudoprogression seemed unrelated.

Here immunoSEQ multiplex PCR was the method, and the copy in TCRdb shows in-frame clones only, minus some. The sample has tens of thousands of clones; roughly 76% are singletons. The sample's time point: week 35, safety follow-up. Doses consisted of 300 ug of mutant IDH1 20-mer peptide each, paired with topical imiquimod. The V end lost 1 base, the J end lost 0 bases, and 8 bases lay between the germline ends. The CDR3 is 15 residues long. The germline V gene has CDR1 LGHNA and CDR2 YSLEER. As regards this clone: What it binds is unknown.

The source material was PBMCs, sampled from a glioma patient whose treatment included an IDH1 peptide vaccine. This sequence joins TRBV4-3 and TRBJ2-3; the D gene is possibly TRBD1 (6 bases). The TCR originated in a man aged 40-49 years with glioma. The CDR3 reads CASSQAGASTDTQYF. The CDR3 DNA sequence: TGCGCCAGCAGCCAAGCAGGGGCCAGCACAGATACGCAGTATTTT.